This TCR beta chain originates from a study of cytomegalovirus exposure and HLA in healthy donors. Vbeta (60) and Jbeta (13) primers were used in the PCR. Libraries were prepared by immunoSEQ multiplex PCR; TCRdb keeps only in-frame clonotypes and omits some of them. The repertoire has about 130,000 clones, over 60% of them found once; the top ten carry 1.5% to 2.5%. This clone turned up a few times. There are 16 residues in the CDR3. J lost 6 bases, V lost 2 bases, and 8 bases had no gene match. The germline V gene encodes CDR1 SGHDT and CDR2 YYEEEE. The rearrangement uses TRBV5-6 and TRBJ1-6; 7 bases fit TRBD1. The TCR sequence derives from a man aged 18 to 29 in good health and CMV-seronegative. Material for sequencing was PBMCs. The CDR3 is CASSFYGTESNSPLHF. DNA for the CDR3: TGTGCCAGCAGCTTTTATGGGACAGAGAGTAATTCACCCCTCCACTTT. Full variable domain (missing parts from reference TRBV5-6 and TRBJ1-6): DAGVTQSPTHLIKTRGQQVTLRCSPKSGHDTVSWYQQALGQGPQFIFQYYEEEERQRGNFPDRFSGHQFPNYSSELNVNALLLGDSALYLCASSFYGTESNSPLHFGNGTRLTVT.